This T cell receptor beta chain was identified during a study of blood T cell repertoires in COVID-19. Overall study context: Donors in the United States, Italy and Spain gave samples during acute or convalescent COVID-19.

This CDR3 has 16 amino acids. CDR1 is LNHNV and CDR2 is YYDKDF in the germline V gene (reference sequence). V was clipped by 8 bases and J by 0 bases, with 16 bases between them. As handled by the study authors: Reference gene primer amplification in the assay estimated nucleated cell counts. Here immunoSEQ multiplex PCR was the method, and the copy in TCRdb shows in-frame clones only, minus some. The V and J calls and clone size come from that table; D and trimming were worked out from the DNA. The sample carries some 510,000 clones, approximately 87% recorded once. Cohorts were assigned according to the clinical history that participants reported. Two negative PCRs, clearance, or symptom resolution had been documented for recovered Cohort 3 donors.

This receptor was taken from a woman aged 40 to 50 who had recovered from COVID-19. This chain joins TRBV15 and TRBJ2-2; a weak D match, TRBD1 (6 bases). Sequenced: PBMCs or T cells enriched from blood (not recorded which). The chain's CDR3 is CATATRTAANTGELFF. CDR3 DNA sequence: TGTGCCACCGCCACCCGGACAGCCGCGAACACCGGGGAGCTGTTTTTT.